Listed here is a single T cell receptor beta chain. Looked up from germline, CDR1 is MDHEN and CDR2 is SYDVKM. V shed 4 bases, J shed 2 bases, and the junction held 12 bases outside the gene matches. CDR3 length equals 18 residues. The data are from a study of blood T cell repertoires in COVID-19. On the study more broadly: There were acute and convalescent COVID-19 samples, and they came from the United States, Italy and Spain. PBMCs, B-cell-depleted T cells, or T cells were the source of the cDNA or gDNA that made up the material.

In the authors' methods: Counts of nucleated cells, estimated from reference gene primer amplification, were obtained. Here immunoSEQ multiplex PCR was the method, and the copy in TCRdb shows in-frame clones only, minus some. D and trimming were read from the DNA, whereas the V and J calls and clone size are those reported in that table. Here the sample spans fewer than 110,000 clones, 70% to 90% being singletons. Sequencing was done on a sample of peripheral blood. This sequence was found in a woman aged 55-70 years with acute or convalescent COVID-19. The V and J genes are TRBV28 and TRBJ2-7; 12 nucleotides agree with TRBD1. Written as DNA, the CDR3 is TGTGCCAGCAGTTCCCGCGGGGGACAGGGGGCTTCGCCCTACGAGCAGTACTTC. Its protein is CASSSRGGQGASPYEQYF.